This T cell receptor beta chain was found in a study of post-analysis software for immune sequencing data. Study in general: Relapsing-remitting, secondary progressive and progressive-relapsing forms made up the multiple sclerosis disease courses. Notes on the study in general: Same-batch samples co-clustered strongly by F measure. Patients carried a few TRBV segments more frequently than controls did, and TRBV5-6, TRBV5-1 and TRBV20-1 were among them. Compared with controls, patients showed significantly lower normalized Chao1 diversity.

This clonotype has only one observation. As yet, its antigen is unknown. TCR beta cDNA libraries had unique molecular identifiers. Input amounts of roughly 1 to 10 million T cells were used. These gave around 500,000 cDNA molecules, so each molecule approximated one T cell. Using its own MiXCR run on the PCR reads, TCRdb lists one record per CDR3 protein. The sample has hundreds of thousands of distinct CDR3 sequences, approximately 60% seen once. The germline gives CDR1 DFQATT, CDR2 SNEGSKA (reference sequence). This CDR3 spans 15 amino acids. V shed 2 bases, J shed 6 bases, and the junction held 2 bases outside the gene matches.

The chain links TRBV20-1 to TRBJ2-2; 14 nucleotides align to TRBD2. The source material was blood. The sequence was collected from a girl aged 2 to 10 with multiple sclerosis. The CDR3 reads CSARRGLAGAGELFF. DNA of the CDR3: TGCAGTGCTAGAAGGGGACTAGCGGGAGCCGGGGAGCTGTTTTTT.